This TCR beta chain was retrieved from a study of cytomegalovirus exposure and HLA in healthy donors (dated 2017 in TCRdb). Regarding the complete study: According to an earlier analysis of several hundred of the donors, about 170 million T cells yielded some 120 million unique TCR beta sequences and 276 Gb of sequence data. Typing coverage varied by locus: about 629-630 donors for A, B, C, DRB1 and DQB1; around 560 for DQA1; more than 600 for DPA1; roughly 450 for DPB1. High-throughput TCR immunosequencing, statistical association of individual TCRs with disease status, and machine learning were combined to predict cytomegalovirus infection status. In a later genetic analysis, genome-wide SNP genotypes for about three fifths of the 666 donors were used, and that subset was treated as a discovery cohort. The T cell repertoires of some 700 subjects were profiled by immunosequencing and related to cytomegalovirus serostatus. Of the roughly 390 genotyped donors, 65% to 90% were placed in the genetic ancestry cluster associated with self-reported Caucasian donors. An earlier analysis of around 580 of the donors used high-throughput TCR beta sequencing to judge whether each TCR beta V gene segment behaved as functional or pseudogenic. Roughly 300 gigabases of sequencing data and around 80 million unique TCR sequences made up an early release that covered approximately 650 HLA-typed donors. Several DR-DQ haplotypes were handled as single units for association and clustering, since linkage in the cohort was strong. The later analysis used no new phenotypic data to find candidate immune exposures, relying instead on TCR beta sequences and their occurrence across donors. Donor age, sex, ethnicity and CMV serostatus were compiled alongside the repertoire data. Every discovery cohort repertoire had been produced on one sequencing platform. The study aimed to test whether signatures of past pathogen exposure could be identified by cataloging public T cell receptors. In addition to the first cohort of 650 to 750 subjects, a separate validation cohort of about 120 different subjects was used. HLA typing covered class I and class II loci at four-digit resolution. A later analysis re-analyzed previously published TCR beta repertoires from 660 or so donors and added high-resolution HLA genotyping to study TCR occurrence patterns. Across around 400 genotyped donors of the cohort, an average of about 200,000 unique TCR beta nucleotide sequences per donor were sequenced, and about a sixth of those sequences were non-productive. Points the paper makes about the study in general: A further reported finding was that TCR beta sequences accurately predicted the HLA-A and HLA-B alleles for most subjects in the first cohort. Roughly uniform sequencing depth across donors was assumed in presence/absence analyses, although this assumption may not hold. According to the authors, the approach could potentially be generalized to other disease states and immunological phenotypes. In an earlier analysis of around 600 of the donors, most TCR beta V segments appeared in productive rearrangements about 87% or about 30% of the time, broadly matching IMGT annotations. A total of fewer than 200 TCR beta chains were listed by the study as associated with cytomegalovirus. Correlated functional status among segregating V segments might be attributable to linkage disequilibrium, but an unknown experimental factor could not be ruled out. Because counts were too low, around 17 rarely observed V segments, including chromosome 9 orphons, were left out of the earlier analysis of approximately 580 of the donors. The sequencing pipeline was judged likely to have produced a cluster of highly shared sequence variants as a technical artifact. The 87-base-pair reads could not distinguish some IMGT-functional V segments, including TRBV6-2 and TRBV6-3, so those segments were excluded. According to a later genetic analysis, donors in an Asian-associated ancestry cluster had fewer N-insertions in productive TCRs than the approximately 690-donor mean. Most TCR sequences were observed very rarely across donors, whereas some public TCRs were present in many individuals. The classifier was reported to diagnose cytomegalovirus status with high specificity and sensitivity in both the original and validation cohorts. A later analysis found that most CMV-associated TCR beta chains appeared HLA-restricted, with HLA associations seemingly driven largely by CMV exposure. A later analysis reported that several top co-occurrence clusters appeared linked to parvovirus B19, influenza, CMV and Epstein-Barr virus. At a false discovery rate of 0.05, a later analysis linked some 17,000 TCR beta sequences to specific HLA alleles. Because HLA typing was unavailable for some donors at each locus, only the typed subset was used in association tests. In a later genetic analysis, a missense DCLRE1C variant was associated with V-gene and J-gene trimming of TCR beta chains, and the association was replicated in an independent cohort. In this cohort, only TCR beta chains were sequenced, and detectable features were limited by the absence of alpha or paired-chain data. CMV serostatus was the only immune exposure information available for the cohort. In a later analysis, HLA-associated TCR beta chains were found to be more clonally expanded and to have lower generation probabilities than equally common non-associated chains. When HLA alleles, especially DR and DQ, strongly co-occurred, attributing TCR associations to individual alleles was difficult. In a later analysis, the rate of TCR association differed among HLA loci, with DRB1 alleles having the most associated TCRs and HLA-C alleles having the fewest. In vitro tests confirmed that three of the cytomegalovirus-associated TCR beta chains recognize cytomegalovirus antigens.

Library method: the immunoSEQ multiplex PCR assay. For the multiplex PCR, a mixture combining 60 forward primers for TCR Vbeta segments and 13 reverse primers for TCR Jbeta segments was used. The CDR3 region of rearranged TCR beta genes was amplified from genomic DNA with a multiplex PCR assay. The amplified TCR beta libraries were sequenced on the Illumina HiSeq System as 87-base-pair reads. Turning to the authors' computational methods: A later analysis tallied around 82 million unique TCR beta chains across the 666 repertoires, and about 10 million of those chains were shared by two or more donors. Raw reads were error-corrected and collapsed into unique sequences by a nearest-neighbor algorithm in which closely related sequences were merged to remove PCR and sequencing errors. Alignment of CDR3 sequences to IMGT reference sequences was used to assign V, D and J gene segments. Each retained sequence needed at least a six-nucleotide match to both a V gene segment and a J gene segment. Rearrangements were called productive when the CDR3 lacked stop codons and stayed in frame with V and J; all others were non-productive. Following IMGT convention, CDR3 was defined as the stretch from the second conserved V-encoded cysteine to the conserved J-encoded phenylalanine. The earlier analysis of some 600 of the donors excluded sequences that lacked an unambiguous match to a single V gene segment. In an earlier analysis of 587 of the donors, a V segment was called functional when productive rearrangements were above 56.7%, and segregating when the standard deviation between donors exceeded 5%. A statistical classification framework was built to diagnose cytomegalovirus status from the catalog of TCR beta chain sequences. V and J gene assignment, in a later analysis, came from comparing TCR nucleotide sequences with IMGT/GENE-DB human TR gene sequences. In a later analysis, CDR3 sequences and most-parsimonious VDJ recombination scenarios were assigned using the TCRdist pipeline. In a later analysis, every TCR beta chain was defined by the combination of its CDR3 amino acid sequence and its V-gene family, and reads without a unique V-gene family were dropped. As a way to deal with suspected cross-contamination and a sequencing artifact, a later analysis dropped 592 nucleotide sequences that were highly shared and had low generation probability. In a later analysis, a clonal expansion index for each public chain was calculated from normalized within-repertoire ranks of inferred template counts. In a later analysis, generation probabilities were computed using a VDJ recombination model fitted to out-of-frame rearrangements, and the results were checked against IGoR. Hypergeometric tests were used in a later analysis to score TCR-TCR, TCR-HLA and TCR-CMV co-occurrence, with a repertoire-size bias correction applied to the TCR pairs. To estimate false discovery rates, a later analysis permuted the HLA or CMV assignments 20 times. In a later analysis, co-occurring TCRs were grouped with DBSCAN, and TCRdist sequence similarity was added when clustering was performed within HLA-allele-positive subsets. For co-occurrence clustering, repertoires with fewer than 30,000 or more than 120,000 public chains were excluded, along with five repertoires with anomalous nucleotide sharing. Imported from immuneACCESS, the table was reduced by TCRdb to in-frame sequences with V and J called. These copies leave out some clones; in studies compared against another copy, an unresolved V gene accounts for under half, and the cause of the remainder is not known. The V and J calls and clone size were taken over from that table, and D and trimming were inferred from the DNA. This sample comprises tens of thousands of clones, 76% of them detected only once. In total, the top ten clones hold more than 1.3% of the sample.

The CDR3 sequence holds 14 residues, the cysteine and phenylalanine included. Only CDR3 DNA is held: 42 bases, read in frame from base 1. The germline V gene gives CDR1 as SNHLY and CDR2 as FYNNEI. V was cut back by 6 bases and J by 2 bases, leaving a gap of 10 bases between them. This clone occurred a few times. Its binding antigen is unknown. No per-base quality is available; no much larger clone lies one base away. In total, 500 to 700 healthy bone marrow donors made up the cohort. Cohort members were all nominally healthy when sampled, although unrecorded immune exposures were likely present. The donor tested CMV seronegative and was one of the 352 seronegative cohort members. A peripheral blood sample was collected from each donor, and TCR beta sequencing was performed on peripheral blood mononuclear cells. Genomic DNA was extracted from the blood cell samples with the Qiagen DNeasy Blood Extraction Kit.

Sequencing was performed on PBMCs. Here the chain combines TRBV2 and TRBJ1-4, with a tentative D gene TRBD1 over 5 matching bases. The receptor comes from a male donor in good health and CMV-seronegative. The CDR3 corresponds to CASRPGGTNEKLFF. The nucleotide sequence is TGTGCCAGCAGGCCGGGGGGGACTAATGAAAAACTGTTTTTT.